The 19 T cell receptor beta chains listed next were all sequenced from one sample in a study of T cell clonality in common variable immunodeficiency. Clones were sequenced by immunoSEQ multiplex PCR, and TCRdb holds only the in-frame ones, with some missing. Captured here are tens of thousands of clones, none seen once; the top ten comprise under 6.5%. Sequencing was performed on peripheral blood mononuclear cells. The origin of the receptors is a person between 18 and 75 years old in good health.

This clone came up many times. The read ends 3 residues before the CDR3 terminus; that terminus is restored from the germline J gene. The chain carries TRBV5-1 and TRBJ2-6, with 8 bases fitting TRBD1. In germline, CDR1 is SGHRS, CDR2 YFSETQ. This CDR3 contains 16 residues. J lost 0 bases, V lost 3 bases, and 2 bases had no gene match. The sequenced part of the CDR3 DNA is TGCGCCAGCAGCTCTCAGGGGGCCTCTGGGGCCAACGTC. It encodes CASSSQGASGANV. The entire CDR3 sequence reads CASSSQGASGANVLTF.

This clone was seen at least ten times. The CDR3 end is not reached by the read, which stops 3 residues before it; the germline J gene fills it in. The chain has TRBV11-2 and TRBJ2-3, with D unresolved. The V gene lost 1 base and the J gene lost 1 base, with 6 bases spanning the gap. The CDR3 runs 14 residues. Germline V gene lookup returns CDR1 SGHAT and CDR2 FQNNGV. Incomplete CDR3 DNA: TGTGCCAGCAGCTTAGGCGGCGGCACAGATACG. Its translation is CASSLGGGTDT. The whole CDR3 sequence reads CASSLGGGTDTQYF.

This clone has a count of ten or more. The DNA ends 3 residues before the CDR3 does, and the rest of the CDR3 is filled in from the germline J gene. V usage is TRBV9 and J usage is TRBJ2-5, with unresolved D. Germline values: CDR1 SGDLS, CDR2 YYNGEE. The CDR3 has 15 residues. Trimming left V 0 bases short and J 5 bases short, with 14 bases between. The sequenced part of the CDR3 DNA is TGTGCCAGCAGCGTAGGAGGCGATTCGCGGGAGACC. This sequence encodes CASSVGGDSRET. The entire CDR3 protein is CASSVGGDSRETQYF. Together with reference TRBV9 and TRBJ2-5, the CDR3 gives the full variable domain: DSGVTQTPKHLITATGQRVTLRCSPRSGDLSVYWYQQSLDQGLQFLIQYYNGEERAKGNILERFSAQQFPDLHSELNLSSLELGDSALYFCASSVGGDSRETQYFGPGTRLLVL.

This clone was found many times. The DNA ends 3 residues before the CDR3 does, and the rest of the CDR3 is filled in from the germline J gene. The chain joins TRBV5-5 to TRBJ2-7; perhaps TRBD1 as D (6 bases). Trimming pared 5 bases from V and 1 base from J, leaving 10 bases between. Germline loops: CDR1 SGHKS, CDR2 YYEKEE (reference sequence). There are 13 residues in the CDR3. CDR3 DNA (partial): TGTGCCAGCAGACCTGACAGGTCCTACGAG. Protein: CASRPDRSYE. In full, the CDR3 reads CASRPDRSYEQYF.

This clone was found many times. The read terminates 3 residues ahead of where the CDR3 ends, so the germline J gene completes it. The chain employs TRBV7-2 and TRBJ2-5; D possibly corresponds to TRBD2 (6 bases). V was trimmed by 5 bases and J by 0 bases, leaving 13 bases between them. This CDR3 comprises 15 residues. Germline V CDR1 and CDR2: SGHTA, FQGNSA. The CDR3 region is CASSAGQGHQETQYF. The DNA read from the CDR3 is TGTGCCAGCAGCGCGGGGCAGGGTCACCAAGAGACC.

This clone appeared many times. The read terminates 3 residues before the CDR3 end, so the remaining end is supplied by the germline J gene. The chain joins TRBV5-4 to TRBJ1-4; a weak D match, TRBD1 (6 bases). Trimming stripped 4 bases from V and 10 bases from J, with 20 bases between. CDR1 is SGHNT, CDR2 YYREEE, per germline (reference sequence). The CDR3 length is 15 residues. CDR3 DNA (partial): TGTGCCAGCAGCCTCACAGGGCAGATCAACGGAAAA. Its protein product is CASSLTGQINGK. The complete CDR3 sequence is CASSLTGQINGKLFF.

This clone was seen ten or more times. Read coverage stops 3 residues before the CDR3 terminus; the germline J gene supplies the remainder. The rearrangement links TRBV7-2 to TRBJ2-3; no clear D. CDR3 size: 13 residues. The V and J ends lost 1 base and 8 bases respectively, with 10 bases between them. Germline lookup yields CDR1 SGHTA and CDR2 FQGNSA. The CDR3 here is CASSLGALGTQYF. Incomplete CDR3 DNA: TGTGCCAGCAGCTTAGGAGCCCTCGGTACG.

This clone occurred many times. The DNA ends 3 residues before the CDR3 does, and the rest of the CDR3 is filled in from the germline J gene. The chain uses TRBV20-1 and TRBJ2-1, with TRBD2 matching over 10 bases. The CDR3 has 15 amino acids. V lost 4 bases, J lost 8 bases, and 11 bases stayed unmatched. Per germline, CDR1 DFQATT and CDR2 SNEGSKA (reference sequence). This chain's CDR3 is CSAIVGTSVRDEQFF. CDR3 DNA, as far as it was read: TGCAGTGCTATAGTTGGGACTAGCGTTCGGGATGAG.

This clone was recorded many times. The DNA ends 3 residues before the CDR3 does, and the rest of the CDR3 is filled in from the germline J gene. The V gene is TRBV20-1, the J gene TRBJ1-4; D is perhaps TRBD1 (5 bases). V lost 0 bases and J 7 bases, leaving 12 bases between the germline ends. CDR3 length: 14 amino acids. Per the germline V gene, CDR1 is DFQATT and CDR2 is SNEGSKA (reference sequence). Partial CDR3 DNA: TGCAGTGCTAGAGATAGGGGAGGAGGTGAAAAA. It specifies CSARDRGGGEK. The complete CDR3 sequence is CSARDRGGGEKLFF.

A note on this clone: A junction end diverges from the germline sequence, so it may reflect a read error. The read halts 3 residues ahead of the CDR3 end, with the missing end drawn from the germline J gene. The sample holds other DNA sequences that translate to the same CDR3. This chain uses TRBV7-9 with TRBJ1-3, with D unclear. The germline CDR1 and CDR2 sequences are SEHNR and FQNEAQ (reference sequence). The CDR3 contains 14 residues. The CDR3 bases that were read are TGTGCCAGCAGCTTTGACATCTCTGGAAACACT. Translating gives CASSFDISGNT. The CDR3 in its entirety is CASSFDISGNTIYF. Drawing the rest from reference TRBV7-9 and TRBJ1-3, the complete variable domain is DTGVSQNPRHKITKRGQNVTFRCDPISEHNRLYWYRQTLGQGPEFLTYFQNEAQLEKSRLLSDRFSAERPKGSFSTLEIQRTEQGDSAMYLCASSFDISGNTIYFGEGSWLTVV.

This clone was observed many times. The read comes to an end 3 residues before the CDR3 does, leaving the germline J gene to fill in the end. J is TRBJ1-4 and V is TRBV28; D might be TRBD1 (5 bases). V was cut by 10 bases and J by 7 bases, with 22 bases left in between. This CDR3 has 15 amino acids. Per germline, CDR1 MDHEN and CDR2 SYDVKM. The sequenced part of the CDR3 DNA is TGTGCCACTACACTCTTGTCAGGGAGAACTGAAAAA. This gives the protein CATTLLSGRTEK. The CDR3 in full is CATTLLSGRTEKLFF. Drawing the rest from reference TRBV28 and TRBJ1-4, the complete variable domain is DVKVTQSSRYLVKRTGEKVFLECVQDMDHENMFWYRQDPGLGLRLIYFSYDVKMKEKGDIPEGYSVSREKKERFSLILESASTNQTSMYLCATTLLSGRTEKLFFGSGTQLSVL.

This clone was recorded at least ten times. The read falls 3 residues short of the CDR3 end, and the missing part is taken from the germline J gene. V usage is TRBV20-1 and J usage is TRBJ2-3; D gene uncertain. V dropped 3 bases and J dropped 0 bases, with 4 bases sitting between them. The CDR3 sequence is 12 residues long. Germline loops: CDR1 DFQATT, CDR2 SNEGSKA (reference sequence). Partial CDR3 DNA: TGCAGTGCTAGTAGAAGCACAGATACG. It yields the protein CSASRSTDT. The complete CDR3 sequence is CSASRSTDTQYF.

This clone was observed many times. The read gets to within 3 residues of the CDR3 end, and the germline J gene fills in the rest. The chain carries TRBV28 and TRBJ2-7; tentative D call: TRBD1 (6 bases). Germline loops: CDR1 MDHEN, CDR2 SYDVKM. The CDR3 has 14 amino acids. The V gene lost 3 bases and the J gene lost 4 bases, with 13 bases spanning the gap. CDR3 region: CASSFRRQAYEQYF. The CDR3 bases that were read are TGTGCCAGCAGTTTCCGCCGACAGGCGTACGAG.

This clone was recorded many times. Sequencing ends 3 residues short of the CDR3 end; the germline J gene provides the rest. The chain has TRBV18 and TRBJ1-4; the D is unclear. The ends were cut back, 11 bases at V and 0 bases at J, with 10 bases in the middle. The CDR3 totals 13 residues. Germline CDR1 and CDR2: KGHSH and LQKENI. CDR3 loop: CASRVATNEKLFF. The CDR3 DNA, read in part, is TGTGCCTCGAGGGTCGCAACTAATGAAAAA.

This clone was observed at least ten times. The read finishes 3 residues shy of the CDR3 end, and the germline J gene is used to complete it. This chain joins TRBV19 and TRBJ1-5, with D perhaps TRBD1 (5 bases). Germline V lookup: CDR1 LNHDA, CDR2 SQIVND (reference sequence). V shed 7 bases and J shed 1 base, with 20 bases lying between them. This CDR3 comprises 17 residues. The CDR3 sequence: CASIDRPLVSSNQPQHF. CDR3 DNA (partial): TGTGCCAGTATTGACAGACCTTTAGTGTCCAGCAATCAGCCC. Looking up the rest from reference TRBV19 and TRBJ1-5 gives the full variable domain: DGGITQSPKYLFRKEGQNVTLSCEQNLNHDAMYWYRQDPGQGLRLIYYSQIVNDFQKGDIAEGYSVSREKKESFPLTVTSAQKNPTAFYLCASIDRPLVSSNQPQHFGDGTRLSIL.

In its sample, this clone was seen many times. The read comes to an end 3 residues before the CDR3 does, leaving the germline J gene to fill in the end. The chain carries TRBV7-2 and TRBJ2-7; weak D call: TRBD2 (6 bases). Trimming left V 1 base short and J 5 bases short, with 9 bases between. The CDR3 loop spans 13 amino acids. Germline V CDR1 and CDR2: SGHTA, FQGNSA. CDR3 protein: CASSLGGEDEQYF. The CDR3 DNA, read in part, is TGTGCCAGCAGCTTAGGAGGGGAGGACGAG. Combining the CDR3 with reference TRBV7-2 and TRBJ2-7 gives the whole variable domain GAGVSQSPSNKVTEKGKDVELRCDPISGHTALYWYRQSLGQGLEFLIYFQGNSAPDKSGLPSDRFSAERTGGSVSTLTIQRTQQEDSAVYLCASSLGGEDEQYFGPGTRLTVT.

This clone came up many times. The observed sequence ends 3 residues before the CDR3 terminus, with the missing tail filled in from the germline J gene. This rearrangement joins TRBV19 to TRBJ2-6; 11 bases map to TRBD1. Germline values: CDR1 LNHDA, CDR2 SQIVND (reference sequence). V lost 6 bases, J lost 1 base, and 8 bases stayed unmatched. This CDR3 contains 18 residues. CDR3 region: CASSPDRGRISGANVLTF. Incomplete CDR3 DNA: TGTGCCAGTAGCCCGGACAGGGGGCGTATATCTGGGGCCAACGTC.

There are many counts of this clone. The read ends 3 residues shy of where the CDR3 ends; the end is completed using the germline J gene. The chain has TRBV5-1 and TRBJ2-5; TRBD1 is a possible D gene (5 bases). CDR1 is SGHRS and CDR2 is YFSETQ in the germline V gene. V lost 4 bases and J lost 2, with 9 bases in between. This CDR3 has 13 residues. CDR3 bases read: TGCGCCAGCAGCCTCCAGGGACAAGAGACC. It specifies CASSLQGQET. Given in full, the CDR3 is CASSLQGQETQYF.

This clone was counted many times. The read terminates 3 residues before the CDR3 end, so the remaining end is supplied by the germline J gene. The V gene is TRBV20-1, the J gene TRBJ2-2, with 9 bases lining up with TRBD2. The V gene end was trimmed by 0 bases and the J gene end by 2 bases; junction bases not matched to a gene: 7. Germline V lookup: CDR1 DFQATT, CDR2 SNEGSKA (reference sequence). The CDR3 totals 17 residues. The CDR3 sequence is CSARDRSLAGNTGELFF. The part of the CDR3 DNA that was read is TGCAGTGCTAGAGATCGATCCCTAGCGGGAAACACCGGGGAG.